This TCR beta chain derives from a study of CD8+CD57+ T cells in acquired aplastic anemia. As for the study in general: DNA from sorted CD4+ and CD8+ cells averaged around 3.5 ug.

Regarding this clonotype: Its antigen is undetermined.

This CDR3 has 13 residues. Trimming removed 1 base at V and 0 bases at J, with 3 bases between. The germline V gene encodes CDR1 LNHDA and CDR2 SQIVND (reference sequence). General study results and limits: Between patients and controls, roughly 29 CD8+ CDR3 sequences were found in common.

CDR3 and TCR beta VDJ profiling relied on genomic DNA as the template. TCRdb re-called the reads through MiXCR, storing one row per CDR3 protein. The sample lists 150,000 to 200,000 distinct CDR3 sequences; approximately 44% were seen once. The chain combines TRBV19 with TRBJ1-2, with D uncertain. What was sequenced was sorted CD4+, CD8+, or CD8+CD57+ T cells (not recorded which) from PBMCs. The sequence was collected from a human donor in good health. CDR3 nucleotide sequence: TGTGCCAGTAGTATAGTCCCTAACTATGGCTACACCTTC. Translating gives CASSIVPNYGYTF.